This T cell receptor (beta chain) was recovered during a study of control samples from healthy donors and cancer patients. CDR1 is MNHEY, CDR2 SVGAGI, per germline. V lost 0 bases and J lost 3; bases outside the gene matches: 5. The CDR3 has 15 residues. Data came from immunoSEQ multiplex PCR; TCRdb stores just in-frame clones and leaves some out. The table includes under 130,000 clones, roughly 80% detected once. Material for sequencing was blood. This receptor was taken from a woman between 45 and 65 years old in good health. The gene calls are TRBV6-5 and TRBJ2-7; 7 bases match TRBD2. CDR3 sequence: CASSYSDGGFYEQYF. The CDR3 coding sequence is TGTGCCAGCAGTTACTCGGACGGGGGGTTCTACGAGCAGTACTTC.